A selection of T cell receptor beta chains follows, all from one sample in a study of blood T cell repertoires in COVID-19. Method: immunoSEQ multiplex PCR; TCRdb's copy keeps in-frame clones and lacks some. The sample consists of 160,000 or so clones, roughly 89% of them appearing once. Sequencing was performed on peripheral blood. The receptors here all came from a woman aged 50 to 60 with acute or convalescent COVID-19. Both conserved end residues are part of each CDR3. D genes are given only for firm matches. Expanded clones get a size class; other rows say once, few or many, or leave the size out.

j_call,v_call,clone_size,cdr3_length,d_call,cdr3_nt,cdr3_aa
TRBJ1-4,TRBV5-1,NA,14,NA,TGCGCCAGCAGCCTCCGGGACTCGGACGAAAAACTGTTTTTT,CASSLRDSDEKLFF
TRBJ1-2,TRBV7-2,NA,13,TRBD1,TGTGCCATATCGACAGGGGGACACTATGGCTACACCTTC,CAISTGGHYGYTF
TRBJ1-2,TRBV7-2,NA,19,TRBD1,TGTGCCAGCAGCTTTTATGCTGTTTATAGGGGGGACAGGAACTATGGCTACACCTTC,CASSFYAVYRGDRNYGYTF
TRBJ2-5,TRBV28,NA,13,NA,TGTGCCAGCAGTTCAGGGCTTCAAGAGACCCAGTACTTC,CASSSGLQETQYF
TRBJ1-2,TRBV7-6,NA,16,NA,TGTGCCAGCAGTTCTCCCGATCAGGAGGGAAACTATGGCTACACCTTC,CASSSPDQEGNYGYTF
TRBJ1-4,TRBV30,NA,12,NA,TGTGCCTGGAGTATGTCAGGGGAAAAACTGTTTTTT,CAWSMSGEKLFF
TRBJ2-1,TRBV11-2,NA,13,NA,TGTGCCAGCAGCCCGCTGTCGGGCAATGAGCAGTTCTTC,CASSPLSGNEQFF
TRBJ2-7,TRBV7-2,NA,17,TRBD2,TGTGCCAGCAGCTTACAGCCGGGACTAGCGGGAGCGGACGAGCAGTACTTC,CASSLQPGLAGADEQYF
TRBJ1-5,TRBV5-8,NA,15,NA,TGTGCCAGCAGCTCCAGAGCGGGAGGGGATCAGCCCCAGCATTTT,CASSSRAGGDQPQHF
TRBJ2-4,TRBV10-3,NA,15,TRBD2,TGTGCCATCAGTGATCCGGGACTAGGGGAAAACATTCAGTACTTC,CAISDPGLGENIQYF
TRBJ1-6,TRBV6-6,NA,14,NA,TGTGCCAGCAGCTTCAACAGGGTCGGATCACCCCTCCACTTT,CASSFNRVGSPLHF
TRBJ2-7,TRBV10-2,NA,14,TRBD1,TGCGCCAGCAGGGGACAGACCTTCTCCTACGAGCAGTACTTC,CASRGQTFSYEQYF
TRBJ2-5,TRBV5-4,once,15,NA,TGTGCCAGCAGCTTGATGGGGACTGACCAAGAGACCCAGTACTTC,CASSLMGTDQETQYF
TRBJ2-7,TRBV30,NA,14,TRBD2,TGTGCCTGGAGCCCGGGACTAGGGCTCTACGAGCAGTACTTC,CAWSPGLGLYEQYF
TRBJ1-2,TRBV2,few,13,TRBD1,TGTGCCAGCAGTGTCGGACAGGGGAAAGGCTACACCTTC,CASSVGQGKGYTF
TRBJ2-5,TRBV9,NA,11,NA,TGTGCCAGCAGCGACCGGGAGACCCAGTACTTC,CASSDRETQYF
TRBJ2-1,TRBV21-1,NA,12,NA,TGTGCCACCAAAGGGGTTCCCAATGAGCAGTTCTTC,CATKGVPNEQFF
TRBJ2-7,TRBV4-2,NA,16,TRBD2,TGTGCCAGCAGCCAAGAATGGGCTAGCGGGGCTCTAGAGCAGTACTTC,CASSQEWASGALEQYF
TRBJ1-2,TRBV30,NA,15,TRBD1,TGTGCCTGGGACGGACAGGGGAGATTAAACTATGGCTACACCTTC,CAWDGQGRLNYGYTF
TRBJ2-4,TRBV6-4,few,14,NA,TGTGCCAGCAGACCTACAGGGCCCAAAAACATTCAGTACTTC,CASRPTGPKNIQYF
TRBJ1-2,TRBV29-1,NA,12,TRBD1,TGCAGCGCCTTACAGGGGGACTATGGCTACACCTTC,CSALQGDYGYTF
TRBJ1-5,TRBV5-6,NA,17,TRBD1,TGTGCCAGCAGCTTGTACGGAGACAGGGTGCAAGATCAGCCCCAGCATTTT,CASSLYGDRVQDQPQHF
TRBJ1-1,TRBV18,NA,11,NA,TGTGCCACTACAGGTAATGCTGAAGCTTTCTTT,CATTGNAEAFF
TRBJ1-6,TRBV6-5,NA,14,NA,TGTGCCAGCAGACGGAGCTCCTATAATTCACCCCTCCACTTT,CASRRSSYNSPLHF
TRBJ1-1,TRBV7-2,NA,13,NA,TGTGCCAGCAGCTTACAGTACAGCACTGAAGCTTTCTTT,CASSLQYSTEAFF
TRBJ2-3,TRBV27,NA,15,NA,TGTGCCAGCAGTTTATCGTGGACTAGCACAGATACGCAGTATTTT,CASSLSWTSTDTQYF
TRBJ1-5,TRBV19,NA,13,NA,TGTGCCAGTACAAGTGGCCGGGGAGAACCCCAGCATTTT,CASTSGRGEPQHF
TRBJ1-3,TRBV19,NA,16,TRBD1,TGTGCCAGTAGTATCATGACAGGGTCGTATGGAAACACCATATATTTT,CASSIMTGSYGNTIYF
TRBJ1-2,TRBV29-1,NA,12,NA,TGCAGCGTTCTGACAGGACACTATGGCTACACCTTC,CSVLTGHYGYTF
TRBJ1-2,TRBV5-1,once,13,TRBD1,TGCGCCAGCAGCCCGGACAGGGGTTATGGCTACACCTTC,CASSPDRGYGYTF
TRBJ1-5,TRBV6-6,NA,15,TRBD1,TGTGCCAGCACCCCTCGACAGGGGGTTCATCAGCCCCAGCATTTT,CASTPRQGVHQPQHF
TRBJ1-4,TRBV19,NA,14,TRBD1,TGTGCCAGTAGTACACAGGGGGCTAATGAAAAACTGTTTTTT,CASSTQGANEKLFF
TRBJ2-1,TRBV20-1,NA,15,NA,TGCAGTGCTATTGACGACTTACACTCCTACAATGAGCAGTTCTTC,CSAIDDLHSYNEQFF
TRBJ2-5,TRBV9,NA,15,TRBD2,TGTGCCAGCAGCGTAGAGGGCGGGGGGGCGGAGACCCAGTACTTC,CASSVEGGGAETQYF
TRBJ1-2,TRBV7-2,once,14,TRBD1,TGTGCCAGCAGCTCCGGACAGGGAACGGGTGGCTACACCTTC,CASSSGQGTGGYTF
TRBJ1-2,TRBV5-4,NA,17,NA,TGTGCCAGCAGCCCCCGGGGGGGGCTGGTTAGTTCCTATGGCTACACCTTC,CASSPRGGLVSSYGYTF
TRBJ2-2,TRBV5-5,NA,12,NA,TGTGCCAGCAACAGTAACACCGGGGAGCTGTTTTTT,CASNSNTGELFF